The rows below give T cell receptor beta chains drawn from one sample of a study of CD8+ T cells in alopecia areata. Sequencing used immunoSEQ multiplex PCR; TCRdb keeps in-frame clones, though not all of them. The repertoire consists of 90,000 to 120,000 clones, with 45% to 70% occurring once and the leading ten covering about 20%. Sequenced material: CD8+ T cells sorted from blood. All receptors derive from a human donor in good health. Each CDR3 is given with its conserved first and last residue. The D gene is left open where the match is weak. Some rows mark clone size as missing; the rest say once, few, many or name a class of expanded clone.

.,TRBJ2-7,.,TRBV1,TGCACCAGCAGCCAAGTACGTTGGGAACGCTCCTACGAGCAGTACTTC,CTSSQVRWERSYEQYF
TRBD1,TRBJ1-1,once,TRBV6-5,TGTGCCAGCAGGAGGACAGGCCTGAACACTGAAGCTTTCTTT,CASRRTGLNTEAFF
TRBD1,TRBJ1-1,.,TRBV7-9,TGTGCCAGCGGCGGGACAGCTTTTTCGAACACTGAAGCTTTCTTT,CASGGTAFSNTEAFF
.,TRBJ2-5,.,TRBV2,TGTGCCAGCAGCGACGGGAGGGACAGAAACTTC,CASSDGRDRNF
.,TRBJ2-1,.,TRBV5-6,TGTGCCAGCAGCTATCCAAGCTCCTACAATGAGCAGTTCTTC,CASSYPSSYNEQFF
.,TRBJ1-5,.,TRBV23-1,TGCGCCAGCAGTTACGGGCAGCCCCAGCATTTT,CASSYGQPQHF
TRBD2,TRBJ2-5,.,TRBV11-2,TGTGCCAGCAGCTTTCTAGCGGGGAACCAAGAGACCCAGTACTTC,CASSFLAGNQETQYF
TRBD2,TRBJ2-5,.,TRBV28,TGTGCCAGCAGTCCCATCTGGGACTACCTCCAAGAGACCCAGTACTTC,CASSPIWDYLQETQYF
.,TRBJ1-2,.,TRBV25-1,TGTGCCAGCAGTGAATGGGAGAGGGGGGGATATGGCTACACCTTC,CASSEWERGGYGYTF
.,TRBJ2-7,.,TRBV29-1,TGCAGCGTTAGGACGGAGTTTATCTCCTACGAGCAGTACTTC,CSVRTEFISYEQYF
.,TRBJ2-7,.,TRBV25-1,TGTGCCAGCAGTAGGGCCTACGAGCAGTACTTC,CASSRAYEQYF
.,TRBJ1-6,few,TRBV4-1,TGCGCCAGCAGCCAAGTCCCGGACAGCTATAATTCACCCCTCCACTTT,CASSQVPDSYNSPLHF
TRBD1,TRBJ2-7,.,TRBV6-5,TGTGCCAGCAGCCCAAAATGGGACAGCCGTGCCGAGCAGTACTTC,CASSPKWDSRAEQYF
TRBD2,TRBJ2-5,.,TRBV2,TGTGCCAGCAGGGAAGGGACTAGCGGGGGGGCCGGTGGAGAGACCCAGTACTTC,CASREGTSGGAGGETQYF
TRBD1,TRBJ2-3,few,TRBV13,TGTGCCAGCAGCCCGGGACAGGGCACAGATACGCAGTATTTT,CASSPGQGTDTQYF
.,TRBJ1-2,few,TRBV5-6,TGTGCCAGCAGTCCCGGGCCCAACTATGGCTACACCTTC,CASSPGPNYGYTF
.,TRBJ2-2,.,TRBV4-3,TGCGCCAGCAGCCACCAGGGTACCGGGGAGCTGTTTTTT,CASSHQGTGELFF
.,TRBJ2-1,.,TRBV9,TGTGCCAGCAGCGTAGCATGGGGGCTGGATGAGCAGTTCTTC,CASSVAWGLDEQFF
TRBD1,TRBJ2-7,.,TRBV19,TGTGCCAGTAGTCCTCAGGGGGCGGTGTACGAGCAGTACTTC,CASSPQGAVYEQYF
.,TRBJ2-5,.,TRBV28,TGTGCCAGCAGTTTATGCGTTGACTACCATATCCAAGAGACCCAGTACTTC,CASSLCVDYHIQETQYF
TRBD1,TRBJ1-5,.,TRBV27,TGTGCCAGCAGACAAGTGTCAGGGGGCGGTCAGCCCCAGCATTTT,CASRQVSGGGQPQHF
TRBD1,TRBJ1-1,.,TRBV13,TGTGCCAGCAGCCCCCGGGACAGGGGGCATCCTGAAGCTTTCTTT,CASSPRDRGHPEAFF
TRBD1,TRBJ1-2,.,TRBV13,TGTGCCAGCAGCTTAGCGGTAGGGGACAGGGAAACTTACTATGGCTACACCTTC,CASSLAVGDRETYYGYTF
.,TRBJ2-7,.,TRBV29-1,TGCAGCGTTGAAGAGTTGGGGAGGCAGGGAGGCGAGCAGTACTTC,CSVEELGRQGGEQYF
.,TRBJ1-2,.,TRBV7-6,TGTGCCAGCAGTCTAGGACAGAGCTATGGCTACACCTTC,CASSLGQSYGYTF
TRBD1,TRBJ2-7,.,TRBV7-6,TGTGCCAGCAGCTTTGGACAGGGGGCCAACTACGAGCAGTACTTC,CASSFGQGANYEQYF
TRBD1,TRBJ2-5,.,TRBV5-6,TGTGCCAGCAGCTGGGGGACAGGGAATCAAGAGACCCAGTACTTC,CASSWGTGNQETQYF
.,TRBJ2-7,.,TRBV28,TGTGCCAGCAGTTTATACAGATGCGAGCAGTACTTC,CASSLYRCEQYF
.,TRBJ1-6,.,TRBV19,TGTGCCAGTAGCATTGTTTTCGGAAGTTCGCATTCACCCCTCCACTTT,CASSIVFGSSHSPLHF
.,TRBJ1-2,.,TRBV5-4,TGTGCCAGCAGCTGGGGAGGGGCAGGAGTTTCCTATGGCTACACCTTC,CASSWGGAGVSYGYTF
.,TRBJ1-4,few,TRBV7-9,TGTGCCAGCATCCTGCGGGGGGATGAAAAACTGTTTTTT,CASILRGDEKLFF
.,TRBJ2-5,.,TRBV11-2,TGTGCCAGCAGCTTAGACGCCGGGATCCAAGAGACCCAGTACTTC,CASSLDAGIQETQYF
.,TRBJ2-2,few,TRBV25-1,TGTGCCAGCAGCCCCACCACGACTGGGGCTGGAACCGGGGAGCTGTTTTTT,CASSPTTTGAGTGELFF
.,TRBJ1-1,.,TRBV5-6,TGTGCCAGCAGCTTGGTGGGGAAGAACACTGAAGCTTTCTTT,CASSLVGKNTEAFF
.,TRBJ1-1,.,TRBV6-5,TGTGCCAGCAGTTACGGGGGGCAAGCTTTCTTT,CASSYGGQAFF
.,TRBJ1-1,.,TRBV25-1,TGTGCCAGCAGTGAGGGGGGACACACTGAAGCTTTCTTT,CASSEGGHTEAFF
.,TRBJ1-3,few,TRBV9,TGTGCCAGCAGCGTAGATTGGGGGGCAGCTGGAAACACCATATATTTT,CASSVDWGAAGNTIYF
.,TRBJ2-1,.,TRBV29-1,TGCAGCGTTGTCGGGGGGCACTCCTACAATGAGCAGTTCTTC,CSVVGGHSYNEQFF